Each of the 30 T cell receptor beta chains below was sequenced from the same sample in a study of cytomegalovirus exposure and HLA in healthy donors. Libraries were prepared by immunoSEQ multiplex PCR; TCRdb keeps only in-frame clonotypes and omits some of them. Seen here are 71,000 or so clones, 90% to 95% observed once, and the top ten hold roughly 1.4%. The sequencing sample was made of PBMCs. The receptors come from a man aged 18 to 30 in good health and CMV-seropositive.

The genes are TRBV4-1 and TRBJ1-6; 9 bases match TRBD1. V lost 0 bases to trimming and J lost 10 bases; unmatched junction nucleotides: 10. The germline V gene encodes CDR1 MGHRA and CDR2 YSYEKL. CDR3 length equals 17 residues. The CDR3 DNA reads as TGCGCCAGCAGCCAAGATCAGAGACAGGGGGGAGGCTCACCCCTCCACTTT. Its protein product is CASSQDQRQGGGSPLHF.

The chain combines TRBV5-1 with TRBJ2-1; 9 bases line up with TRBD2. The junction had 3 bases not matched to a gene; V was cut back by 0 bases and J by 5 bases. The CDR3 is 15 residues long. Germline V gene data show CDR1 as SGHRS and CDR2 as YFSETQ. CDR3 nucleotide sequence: TGCGCCAGCAGCTTGGTAGCGGGAGCCCACAATGAGCAGTTCTTC. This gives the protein CASSLVAGAHNEQFF.

The CDR3: CASNGLSEEYEQYF. The CDR3 region has the DNA TGTGCCAGCAATGGTTTGTCCGAGGAATACGAGCAGTACTTC. This chain connects TRBV2 to TRBJ2-7; D remains ambiguous. This CDR3 spans 14 amino acids. Per the germline V gene, CDR1 is SNHLY and CDR2 is FYNNEI. Between the trimmed V and J ends, which lost 7 bases and 4 bases, there was a span of 17 bases. The full variable domain, with the rest looked up from reference TRBV2 and TRBJ2-7, is EPEVTQTPSHQVTQMGQEVILRCVPISNHLYFYWYRQILGQKVEFLVSFYNNEISEKSEIFDDQFSVERPDGSNFTLKIRSTKLEDSAMYFCASNGLSEEYEQYFGPGTRLTVT.

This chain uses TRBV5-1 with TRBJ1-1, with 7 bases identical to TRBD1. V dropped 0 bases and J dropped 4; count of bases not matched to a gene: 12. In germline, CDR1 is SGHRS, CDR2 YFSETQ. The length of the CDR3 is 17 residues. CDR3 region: CASSLGGGGWLGTEAFF. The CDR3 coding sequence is TGCGCCAGCAGCTTGGGAGGGGGCGGGTGGTTGGGCACTGAAGCTTTCTTT.

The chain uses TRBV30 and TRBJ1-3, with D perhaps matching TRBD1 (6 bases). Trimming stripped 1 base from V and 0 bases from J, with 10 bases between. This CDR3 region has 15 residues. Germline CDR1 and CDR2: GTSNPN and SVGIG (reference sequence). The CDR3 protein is CAWSADSRSGNTIYF. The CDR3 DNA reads TGTGCCTGGAGTGCGGACAGTCGCTCTGGAAACACCATATATTTT.

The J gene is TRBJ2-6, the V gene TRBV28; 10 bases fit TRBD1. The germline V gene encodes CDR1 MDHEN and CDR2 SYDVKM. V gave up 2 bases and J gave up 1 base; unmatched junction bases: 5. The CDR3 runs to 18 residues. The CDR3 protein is CASSLRDRGLSGANVLTF. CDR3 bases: TGTGCCAGCAGTTTACGGGACAGGGGCTTGTCTGGGGCCAACGTCCTGACTTTC. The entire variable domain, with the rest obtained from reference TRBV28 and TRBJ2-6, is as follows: DVKVTQSSRYLVKRTGEKVFLECVQDMDHENMFWYRQDPGLGLRLIYFSYDVKMKEKGDIPEGYSVSREKKERFSLILESASTNQTSMYLCASSLRDRGLSGANVLTFGAGSRLTVL.

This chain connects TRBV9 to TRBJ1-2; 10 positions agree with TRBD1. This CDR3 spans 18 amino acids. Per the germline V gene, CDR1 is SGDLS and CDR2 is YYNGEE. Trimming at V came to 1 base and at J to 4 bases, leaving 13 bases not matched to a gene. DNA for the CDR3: TGTGCCAGCAGCGTAAATCGGGACAGGGGTTTATCCATCTATGGCTACACCTTC. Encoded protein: CASSVNRDRGLSIYGYTF.

The chain's CDR3 is CASSLGSAGQGSEQYF. The CDR3 DNA reads as TGTGCCAGCAGCTTAGGGTCGGCGGGACAGGGGAGCGAGCAGTACTTC. The V call is TRBV7-9, the J call TRBJ2-7, with 10 bases identical to TRBD1. This CDR3 spans 16 amino acids. Germline V gene sequence: CDR1 SEHNR, CDR2 FQNEAQ (reference sequence). V trimming: 1 base; J trimming: 6 bases; junction bases outside the gene matches: 9.

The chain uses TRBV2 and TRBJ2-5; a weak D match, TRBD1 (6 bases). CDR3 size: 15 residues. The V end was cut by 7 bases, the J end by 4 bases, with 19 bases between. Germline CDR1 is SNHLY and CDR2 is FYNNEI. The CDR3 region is CASISNRVVGETQYF. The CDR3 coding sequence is TGTGCCAGCATATCGAACAGGGTTGTAGGAGAGACCCAGTACTTC.

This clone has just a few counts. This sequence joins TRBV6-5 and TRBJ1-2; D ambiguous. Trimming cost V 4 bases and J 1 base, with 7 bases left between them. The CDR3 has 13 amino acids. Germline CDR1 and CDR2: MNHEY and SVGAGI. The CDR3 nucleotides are TGTGCCAGCAGTTCAAGAGTTAACTATGGCTACACCTTC. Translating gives CASSSRVNYGYTF.

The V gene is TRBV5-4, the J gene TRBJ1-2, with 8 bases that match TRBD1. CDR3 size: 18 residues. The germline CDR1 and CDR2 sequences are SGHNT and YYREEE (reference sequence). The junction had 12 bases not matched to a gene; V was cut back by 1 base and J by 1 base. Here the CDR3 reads CASSLFPGGPPDNYGYTF. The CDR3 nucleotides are TGTGCCAGCAGCTTGTTTCCAGGGGGCCCTCCCGATAACTATGGCTACACCTTC.

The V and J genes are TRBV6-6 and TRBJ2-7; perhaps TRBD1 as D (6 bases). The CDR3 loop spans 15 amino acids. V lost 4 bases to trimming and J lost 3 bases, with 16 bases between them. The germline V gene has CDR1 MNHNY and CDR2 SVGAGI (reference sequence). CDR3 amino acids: CASSSTGNRGYEQYF. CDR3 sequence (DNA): TGTGCCAGCAGTTCCACAGGGAACCGGGGCTACGAGCAGTACTTC.

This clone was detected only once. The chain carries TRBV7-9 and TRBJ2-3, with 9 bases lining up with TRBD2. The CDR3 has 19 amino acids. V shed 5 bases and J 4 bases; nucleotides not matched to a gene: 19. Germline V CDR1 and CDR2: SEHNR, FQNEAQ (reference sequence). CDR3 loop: CASSLSSAGGPSWADTQYF. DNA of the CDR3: TGTGCCAGCAGCCTAAGTTCCGCGGGAGGGCCAAGTTGGGCAGATACGCAGTATTTT.

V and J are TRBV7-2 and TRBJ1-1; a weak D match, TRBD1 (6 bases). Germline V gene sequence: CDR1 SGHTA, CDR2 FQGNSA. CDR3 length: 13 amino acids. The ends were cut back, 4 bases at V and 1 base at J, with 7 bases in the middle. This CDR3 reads CASSSGQNTEAFF. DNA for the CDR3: TGTGCCAGCAGCTCGGGACAGAACACTGAAGCTTTCTTT.

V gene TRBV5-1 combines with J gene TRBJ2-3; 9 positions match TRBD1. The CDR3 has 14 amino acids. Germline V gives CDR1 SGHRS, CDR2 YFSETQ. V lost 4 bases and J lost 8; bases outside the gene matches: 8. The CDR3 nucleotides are TGCGCCAGCAGCCCAGGGACAGGGAGAGGTACGCAGTATTTT. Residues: CASSPGTGRGTQYF.

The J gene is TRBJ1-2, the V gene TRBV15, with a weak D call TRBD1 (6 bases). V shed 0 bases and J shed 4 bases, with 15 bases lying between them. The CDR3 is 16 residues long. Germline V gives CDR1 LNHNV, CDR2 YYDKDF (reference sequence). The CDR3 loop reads CATSRDGQRSSYGYTF. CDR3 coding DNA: TGTGCCACCAGCAGAGATGGACAGAGAAGTAGCTATGGCTACACCTTC.

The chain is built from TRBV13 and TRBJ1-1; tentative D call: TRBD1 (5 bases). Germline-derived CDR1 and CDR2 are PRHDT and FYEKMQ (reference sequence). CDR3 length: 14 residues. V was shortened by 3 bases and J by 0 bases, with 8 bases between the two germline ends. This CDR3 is CASSLGEVNTEAFF. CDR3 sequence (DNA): TGTGCCAGCAGCTTGGGGGAGGTGAACACTGAAGCTTTCTTT.

As DNA, the CDR3 is TGTGCCAGCAGCTTCCGGGACAGGGCCACCGGGGAGCTGTTTTTT. Protein product: CASSFRDRATGELFF. The chain joins TRBV7-9 to TRBJ2-2; 9 nucleotides agree with TRBD1. The germline V gene encodes CDR1 SEHNR and CDR2 FQNEAQ (reference sequence). The length of the CDR3 is 15 residues. V gave up 3 bases and J gave up 4 bases; unmatched junction bases: 3.

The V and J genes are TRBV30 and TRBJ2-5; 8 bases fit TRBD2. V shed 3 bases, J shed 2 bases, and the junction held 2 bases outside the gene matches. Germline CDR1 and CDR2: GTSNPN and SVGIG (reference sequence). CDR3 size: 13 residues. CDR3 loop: CAWSSGGQETQYF. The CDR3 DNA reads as TGTGCCTGGAGCTCGGGGGGGCAAGAGACCCAGTACTTC. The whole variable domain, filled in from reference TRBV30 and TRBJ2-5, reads SQTIHQWPATLVQPVGSPLSLECTVEGTSNPNLYWYRQAAGRGLQLLFYSVGIGQISSEVPQNLSASRPQDRQFILSSKKLLLSDSGFYLCAWSSGGQETQYFGPGTRLLVL.

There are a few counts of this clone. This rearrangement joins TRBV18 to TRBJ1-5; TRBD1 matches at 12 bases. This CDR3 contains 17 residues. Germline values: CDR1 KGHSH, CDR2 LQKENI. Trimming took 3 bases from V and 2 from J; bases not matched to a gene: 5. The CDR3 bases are TGTGCCAGCTCACCCTACGGGACAGGGGGCCGCAATCAGCCCCAGCATTTT. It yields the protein CASSPYGTGGRNQPQHF.

The CDR3 is CASSEGYRQDTDTQYF. The CDR3 coding sequence is TGTGCCAGCAGTGAAGGTTATCGTCAGGACACAGATACGCAGTATTTT. The rearrangement joins TRBV6-1 to TRBJ2-3, with unresolved D. CDR3 length: 16 amino acids. The germline CDR1 and CDR2 sequences are MNHNS and SASEGT. The V and J ends lost 1 base and 2 bases respectively, with 13 bases between them.

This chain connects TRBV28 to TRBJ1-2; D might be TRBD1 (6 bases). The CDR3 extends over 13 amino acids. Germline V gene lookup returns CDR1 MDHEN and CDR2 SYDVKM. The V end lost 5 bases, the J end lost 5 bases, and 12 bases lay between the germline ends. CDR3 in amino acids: CASSPGGRYGYTF. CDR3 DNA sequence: TGTGCCAGCAGTCCCGGGGGGCGGTATGGCTACACCTTC.

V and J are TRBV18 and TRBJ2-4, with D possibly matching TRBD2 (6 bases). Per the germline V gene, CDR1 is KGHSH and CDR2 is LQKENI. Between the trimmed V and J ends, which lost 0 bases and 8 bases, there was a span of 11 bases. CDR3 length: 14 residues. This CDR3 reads CASSPPGLTHIQYF. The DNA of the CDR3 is TGTGCCAGCTCACCACCAGGACTAACCCACATTCAGTACTTC.

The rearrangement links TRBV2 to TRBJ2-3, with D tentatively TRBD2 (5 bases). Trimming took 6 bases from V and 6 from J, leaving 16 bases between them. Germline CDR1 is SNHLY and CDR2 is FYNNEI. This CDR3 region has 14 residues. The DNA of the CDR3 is TGTGCCAGCAGGAGGACTCAAGTGACGGATACGCAGTATTTT. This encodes CASRRTQVTDTQYF.

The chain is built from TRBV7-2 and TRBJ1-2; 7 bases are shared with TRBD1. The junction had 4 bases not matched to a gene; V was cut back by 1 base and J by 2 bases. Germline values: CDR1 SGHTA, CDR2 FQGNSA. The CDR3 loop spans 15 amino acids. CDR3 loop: CASSLDRGGNYGYTF. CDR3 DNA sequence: TGTGCCAGCAGCTTAGACAGGGGCGGGAACTATGGCTACACCTTC.

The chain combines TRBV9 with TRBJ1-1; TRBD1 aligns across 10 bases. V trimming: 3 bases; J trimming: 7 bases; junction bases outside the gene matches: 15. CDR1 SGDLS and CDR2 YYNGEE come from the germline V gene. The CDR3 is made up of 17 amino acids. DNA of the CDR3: TGTGCCAGCAGCGCACACCGGGACAGGGGACGATTATTTGAAGCTTTCTTT. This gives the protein CASSAHRDRGRLFEAFF.

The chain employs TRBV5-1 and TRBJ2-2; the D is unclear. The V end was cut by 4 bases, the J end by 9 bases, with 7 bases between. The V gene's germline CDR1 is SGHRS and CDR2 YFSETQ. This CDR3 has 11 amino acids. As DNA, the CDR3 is TGCGCCAGCAGCCCCTCTAGGGAGCTGTTTTTT. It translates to CASSPSRELFF.

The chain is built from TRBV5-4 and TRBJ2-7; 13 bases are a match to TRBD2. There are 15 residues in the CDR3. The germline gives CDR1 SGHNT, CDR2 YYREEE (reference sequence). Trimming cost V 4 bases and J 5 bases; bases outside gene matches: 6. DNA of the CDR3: TGTGCCAGCAGCCTTACCGGGACTAGCGGGAACGAGCAGTACTTC. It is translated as CASSLTGTSGNEQYF.

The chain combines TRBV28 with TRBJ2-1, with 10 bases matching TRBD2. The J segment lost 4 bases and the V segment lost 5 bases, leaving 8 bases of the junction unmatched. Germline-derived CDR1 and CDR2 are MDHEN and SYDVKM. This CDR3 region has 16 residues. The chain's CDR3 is CASSGFLAGAYNEQFF. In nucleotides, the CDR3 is TGTGCCAGCAGTGGTTTTCTAGCGGGGGCATACAATGAGCAGTTCTTC.

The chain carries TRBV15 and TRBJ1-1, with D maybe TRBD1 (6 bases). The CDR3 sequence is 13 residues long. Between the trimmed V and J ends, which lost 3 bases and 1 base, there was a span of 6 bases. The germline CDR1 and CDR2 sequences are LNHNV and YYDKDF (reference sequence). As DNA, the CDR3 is TGTGCCACCAGCAGGGACAGGAACACTGAAGCTTTCTTT. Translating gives CATSRDRNTEAFF.